The sequence of this T cell receptor (beta chain) was determined in a study of blood T cells in healthy people across ages. This clonotype was observed a few times. A second PCR, run for 7 to 11 cycles, used a sample-barcoded 5' primer plus a J-beta primer mix. Each cDNA molecule received a tag from a template-switch adaptor that had 12 random nucleotides. MiXCR, applied by TCRdb to the 5' RACE reads, yields one record per CDR3 protein. The sample holds hundreds of thousands of distinct CDR3 sequences, 45% to 50% seen once. There are 11 residues in the CDR3. CDR1 and CDR2 from the germline V gene are DFQATT and SNEGSKA (reference sequence). Between the trimmed V and J ends, which lost 6 bases and 4 bases, there was a span of 9 bases.

Sequencing was done on a sample of blood. The genes are TRBV20-1 and TRBJ1-2, with TRBD1 as a possible D gene (6 bases). This clonotype originated in a woman aged 55-70 years in good health. DNA for the CDR3: TGCAGTGCCCCCAGGGGCTATGGCTACACCTTC. Amino acids: CSAPRGYGYTF.